These T cell receptor beta chains were read from a single sample in a study of vaccination and CD4 T cells after COVID-19. TCRdb reprocessed the PCR reads via MiXCR and lists one record per CDR3 protein. The data show roughly 11,000 distinct CDR3 sequences, approximately 55% seen once. Their cognate antigens are unknown. Sample: CD4+ T cells from blood, cultured in vitro. All receptors derive from a human donor who had recovered from COVID-19. Both conserved end residues are part of each CDR3. The D gene is left open where the match is weak. The size field is filled for only some rows; it gives once, few, many or a size class.

v_call	d_call	clone_size	cdr3_length	j_call	cdr3_aa	cdr3_nt
TRBV7-2	.	few	13	TRBJ2-2	CASSLRVTGELFF	TGTGCCAGCAGCTTACGGGTAACCGGGGAGCTGTTTTTT
TRBV20-1	.	few	13	TRBJ1-1	CSARVRLNTEAFF	TGCAGTGCTAGGGTTCGACTTAACACTGAAGCTTTCTTT
TRBV11-2	.	few	13	TRBJ1-2	CASSPGENYGYTF	TGTGCCAGCAGTCCAGGGGAGAACTATGGCTACACCTTC
TRBV7-9	.	.	15	TRBJ1-1	CASRPGETANAEAFF	TGTGCCAGCAGACCGGGCGAGACAGCGAACGCTGAAGCTTTCTTT
TRBV6-1	.	.	15	TRBJ1-1	CASSNTLPANTEAFF	TGTGCCAGCAGTAACACCCTACCAGCGAACACTGAAGCTTTCTTT
TRBV2	.	.	15	TRBJ2-7	CASTQNTIRTYEQYF	TGTGCCAGCACCCAAAACACGATACGCACCTACGAGCAGTACTTC
TRBV6-2/TRBV6-3	.	.	14	TRBJ2-2	CASRTGPNTGELFF	TGTGCCAGCAGAACAGGGCCGAACACCGGGGAGCTGTTTTTT
TRBV2	TRBD1	few	17	TRBJ1-6	CASSVRARGQLNSPLHF	TGTGCCAGCAGTGTAAGGGCAAGGGGACAGCTTAATTCACCCCTCCACTTT
TRBV11-3	.	few	14	TRBJ1-5	CASSLGGANQPQHF	TGTGCCAGCAGCTTGGGGGGGGCAAATCAGCCCCAGCATTTT
TRBV27	TRBD2	.	18	TRBJ2-5	CASSLKGGLAGGSETQYF	TGTGCCAGCAGTTTAAAGGGTGGACTAGCGGGGGGATCAGAGACCCAGTACTTC
TRBV6-1	.	few	16	TRBJ1-6	CASKGDHSSYNSPLHF	TGTGCCAGCAAGGGGGACCATTCCTCCTATAATTCACCCCTCCACTTT
TRBV2	.	few	16	TRBJ1-2	CASSGTQGVANYGYTF	TGTGCCAGCAGTGGGACACAGGGCGTAGCTAACTATGGCTACACCTTC
TRBV6-1	.	.	15	TRBJ1-4	CASKMGGATNEKLFF	TGTGCCAGCAAGATGGGGGGGGCAACTAATGAAAAACTGTTTTTT
TRBV18	.	few	16	TRBJ1-1	CASSPQLPGQNTEAFF	TGTGCCAGCTCACCACAGCTGCCGGGACAGAACACTGAAGCTTTCTTT
TRBV11-2	.	.	15	TRBJ2-7	CASRQPGRGSYEQYF	TGTGCCAGCAGACAACCCGGACGGGGATCCTACGAGCAGTACTTC
TRBV21-1	.	few	16	TRBJ2-5	CASSKDRTAQMETQYF	TGTGCCAGCAGCAAAGATCGGACAGCCCAGATGGAGACCCAGTACTTC
TRBV7-9	TRBD1	.	15	TRBJ2-3	CASSEGQVIADTQYF	TGTGCCAGCAGCGAGGGACAGGTAATAGCAGATACGCAGTATTTT
TRBV6-1	TRBD1	.	15	TRBJ1-4	CASSATGVISEKLFF	TGTGCCAGCAGTGCCACAGGGGTAATCAGTGAAAAACTGTTTTTT
TRBV5-1	TRBD2	.	16	TRBJ2-5	CASSLGTSGGGETQYF	TGCGCCAGCAGCTTGGGGACTAGCGGGGGGGGAGAGACCCAGTACTTC
TRBV11-3	.	few	14	TRBJ2-5	CASSFWGVEETQYF	TGTGCCAGCAGCTTTTGGGGGGTCGAGGAGACCCAGTACTTC
TRBV30	.	few	16	TRBJ1-6	CAWSASRPLYNSPLHF	TGTGCCTGGAGTGCCTCAAGACCTCTCTATAATTCACCCCTCCACTTT
TRBV6-5	TRBD1	.	16	TRBJ1-1	CASSYRTGGMNTEAFF	TGTGCCAGCAGTTATCGGACAGGGGGAATGAACACTGAAGCTTTCTTT
TRBV7-2	TRBD1	.	13	TRBJ2-2	CASRQGAAGELFF	TGTGCCAGTAGACAGGGGGCGGCCGGGGAGCTGTTTTTT
TRBV5-1	.	.	13	TRBJ1-2	CASSLVGFYGYTF	TGCGCCAGCAGCTTGGTCGGGTTCTATGGCTACACCTTC
TRBV20-1	TRBD2	.	16	TRBJ2-3	CSARDWLAGFTDTQYF	TGCAGTGCTAGAGATTGGCTAGCGGGGTTCACAGATACGCAGTATTTT
TRBV6-2/TRBV6-3	TRBD2	.	16	TRBJ2-7	CASWDPGRGNVYEQYF	TGTGCCAGCTGGGACCCGGGGCGGGGGAACGTGTACGAGCAGTACTTC
TRBV7-8	TRBD2	.	16	TRBJ2-2	CASSSLGLVPGGELFF	TGTGCCAGCAGCTCACTCGGACTAGTACCTGGCGGGGAGCTGTTTTTT
TRBV30	.	.	17	TRBJ1-3	CAWGNPTQGLSGNTIYF	TGTGCCTGGGGAAACCCGACACAGGGACTTTCTGGAAACACCATATATTTT
TRBV6-1	.	.	14	TRBJ1-1	CASREGRLLTEAFF	TGTGCCAGCAGGGAGGGCAGACTTCTAACTGAAGCTTTCTTT
TRBV12-3/TRBV12-4	.	.	12	TRBJ1-1	CASSLRSEEAFF	TGTGCCAGCAGTTTAAGGTCGGAGGAAGCTTTCTTT
TRBV20-1	.	.	15	TRBJ1-5	CSASTISGSHQPQHF	TGCAGTGCTAGTACCATCTCAGGGTCGCATCAGCCCCAGCATTTT
TRBV4-2	.	.	20	TRBJ2-2	CASSQAGLTFNTANTGELFF	TGTGCCAGCAGCCAAGCTGGTCTAACTTTCAACACGGCTAACACCGGGGAGCTGTTTTTT
TRBV19	.	few	15	TRBJ1-2	CASSTQTGRREGYTF	TGTGCCAGTAGTACCCAAACAGGGCGCCGGGAAGGCTACACCTTC
TRBV28	TRBD1	few	13	TRBJ1-2	CASSFRRGNGYTF	TGTGCCAGCAGTTTTCGCAGGGGGAATGGCTACACCTTC
TRBV19	.	.	13	TRBJ2-4	CASREGGRNIQYF	TGTGCCAGTAGGGAGGGGGGTAGAAACATTCAGTACTTC
TRBV12-3/TRBV12-4	TRBD1	few	15	TRBJ2-1	CASSSQGVAYNEQFF	TGTGCCAGCAGTTCTCAGGGGGTTGCCTACAATGAGCAGTTCTTC
TRBV29-1	.	.	13	TRBJ1-5	CSVLERLDQPQHF	TGCAGCGTCCTCGAGAGGCTGGATCAGCCCCAGCATTTT
TRBV20-1	.	few	14	TRBJ2-7	CSASPGVGDFGQYF	TGCAGTGCTAGCCCCGGGGTGGGTGACTTCGGGCAGTACTTC
TRBV7-7	.	few	16	TRBJ2-2	CASSPGRLVNTGELFF	TGTGCCAGCAGCCCAGGACGGCTAGTGAACACCGGGGAGCTGTTTTTT
TRBV29-1	TRBD1	.	13	TRBJ1-2	CSVVRTGGGGYTF	TGCAGCGTTGTAAGGACAGGGGGAGGTGGCTACACCTTC
TRBV12-3/TRBV12-4	TRBD1	.	13	TRBJ2-7	CASSTDRGEEQYF	TGTGCCAGCAGTACCGACAGGGGGGAAGAGCAGTACTTC
TRBV11-3	.	.	15	TRBJ2-7	CASSLVGGYTYEQYF	TGTGCCAGCAGCTTAGTCGGGGGCTATACCTACGAGCAGTACTTC
TRBV30	.	.	13	TRBJ1-2	CAWSVVMVRGYTF	TGTGCCTGGAGTGTGGTAATGGTGAGGGGCTACACCTTC
TRBV7-2	TRBD1	.	15	TRBJ2-3	CASSRRDRESDTQYF	TGTGCCAGCAGCCGCCGGGACAGAGAGTCAGATACGCAGTATTTT
TRBV19	TRBD1	.	15	TRBJ1-3	CASSIATGAGDTIYF	TGTGCCAGTAGTATAGCCACAGGGGCTGGAGACACCATATATTTT
TRBV2	.	once	12	TRBJ2-7	CALGRSSGEQYF	TGTGCTCTGGGACGGAGTTCAGGCGAGCAGTACTTC
TRBV2	TRBD1	.	12	TRBJ2-3	CAVRRGPDTQYF	TGTGCCGTAAGAAGGGGGCCCGATACGCAGTATTTT
TRBV2	.	.	11	TRBJ2-1	CASSEGYLQFF	TGTGCCAGCAGTGAGGGGTATCTTCAGTTCTTC
TRBV5-1	TRBD1	.	16	TRBJ2-1	CASSLGGTGHYNEQFF	TGCGCCAGCAGCTTGGGGGGGACAGGGCACTACAATGAGCAGTTCTTC
TRBV6-2/TRBV6-3	.	few	12	TRBJ2-2	CASSRTAGELFF	TGTGCCAGCAGCCGGACGGCCGGGGAGCTGTTTTTT
TRBV7-2	.	.	19	TRBJ2-3	CASSLRWAGGGLNTDTQYF	TGTGCCAGCAGCTTACGGTGGGCGGGCGGGGGCCTAAACACAGATACGCAGTATTTT
TRBV20-1	TRBD1	once	14	TRBJ1-5	CSACIQGAGQPQHF	TGCAGTGCTTGTATACAGGGGGCCGGTCAGCCCCAGCATTTT
TRBV27	.	few	13	TRBJ1-2	CASSLSANYGYTF	TGTGCCAGCAGTTTATCGGCTAACTATGGCTACACCTTC
TRBV3-1	TRBD1	.	15	TRBJ1-6	CASSQAPGGESPLHF	TGTGCCAGCAGCCAAGCGCCAGGGGGCGAGTCACCCCTCCACTTT
TRBV6-1	TRBD1	medium-sized	14	TRBJ1-2	CASNNRGSLRGYTF	TGTGCCAGCAATAACAGGGGGAGCCTTCGTGGCTACACCTTC